One and the same sample provided the 17 T cell receptor beta chains below, sequenced in a study of cytomegalovirus exposure and HLA in healthy donors. It was with 60 Vbeta and 13 Jbeta primers that the PCR ran. TCRdb's copy holds only in-frame clones and misses some; the assay was immunoSEQ multiplex PCR. The data contain 100,000 to 150,000 clones, 81% of them singletons. Sequences were obtained from PBMCs. The receptors originated from a man aged 18 to 29 in good health and CMV-seronegative.

The chain is built from TRBV27 and TRBJ2-1; TRBD1 aligns across 7 bases. Germline trimming cut 9 bases from V and 3 bases from J; bases unmatched to any gene: 8. The germline V gene encodes CDR1 MNHEY and CDR2 SMNVEV (reference sequence). The CDR3 has 14 residues. CDR3 DNA sequence: TGTGCCAGTGCCTCCGGGACAGTCTACAATGAGCAGTTCTTC. Its translation: CASASGTVYNEQFF.

The chain links TRBV6-5 to TRBJ2-7; tentative D call: TRBD1 (5 bases). The V gene's germline CDR1 is MNHEY and CDR2 SVGAGI. The V end was cut by 10 bases, the J end by 2 bases, with 12 bases between. CDR3 length: 12 amino acids. As DNA, the CDR3 is TGTGCCACCTCAAAGGGGACCTACGAGCAGTACTTC. It translates to CATSKGTYEQYF.

The DNA for the CDR3 is TGTGCCAGCAGTTACAGGGAGCAAAGTAATGAGCAGTTCTTC. Its translation is CASSYREQSNEQFF. The chain is built from TRBV6-5 and TRBJ2-1; a weak D match, TRBD2 (5 bases). Per the germline V gene, CDR1 is MNHEY and CDR2 is SVGAGI. This CDR3 spans 14 amino acids. V was clipped by 2 bases and J by 7 bases, with 12 bases between them.

The V and J genes are TRBV2 and TRBJ2-3, with 9 bases lining up with TRBD1. This CDR3 has 16 residues. Per the germline V gene, CDR1 is SNHLY and CDR2 is FYNNEI. V lost 10 bases, J lost 0 bases, and 11 bases stayed unmatched. In DNA, the CDR3 is TGTGCCACCTGGGGGAACAGGGGGCTTAGCACAGATACGCAGTATTTT. Translation: CATWGNRGLSTDTQYF.

The V and J genes are TRBV9 and TRBJ1-1; D is perhaps TRBD1 (5 bases). Germline-derived CDR1 and CDR2 are SGDLS and YYNGEE. Trimming took 3 bases from V and 4 from J, leaving 13 bases between them. The CDR3 sequence is 14 residues long. The CDR3 nucleotides read TGTGCCAGCAGCGCGGGGGGTTATGGCACTGAAGCTTTCTTT. Residues: CASSAGGYGTEAFF.

The chain has TRBV14 and TRBJ1-3; D gene unclear. Per germline, CDR1 SGHDN and CDR2 FVKESK. Trimming took 1 base from V and 3 from J, leaving 16 bases between them. CDR3 length equals 17 residues. The CDR3 reads CASSQVRTSPNGNTIYF. CDR3 in DNA: TGTGCCAGCAGCCAAGTGAGGACTTCCCCTAATGGAAACACCATATATTTT.

The rearrangement joins TRBV10-1 to TRBJ2-1; no definite D call. The germline V gene has CDR1 WNHNN and CDR2 SYGVQD (reference sequence). V lost 2 bases, J lost 2 bases, and 10 bases lay in between. The CDR3 has 15 residues. CDR3 sequence (DNA): TGCGCCAGCAGTGAGGGAGCCAATACCTACAATGAGCAGTTCTTC. This sequence encodes CASSEGANTYNEQFF.

The chain employs TRBV27 and TRBJ2-7, with D maybe TRBD2 (6 bases). The CDR3 length is 13 residues. Looked up from germline, CDR1 is MNHEY and CDR2 is SMNVEV (reference sequence). Trimming left V 8 bases short and J 7 bases short, with 18 bases between. CDR3 in amino acids: CASSANPRGEQYF. The CDR3 DNA sequence: TGTGCCAGCTCCGCTAACCCCCGGGGGGAGCAGTACTTC.

The chain uses TRBV11-1 and TRBJ2-7; TRBD1 agrees at 7 bases. V dropped 6 bases and J dropped 4; count of bases not matched to a gene: 9. CDR1 SGHAT and CDR2 FQDESV come from the germline V gene (reference sequence). CDR3 size: 14 residues. The CDR3 bases are TGTGCCAGCAGACTGACAGGGAATATGTACGAGCAGTACTTC. It is translated as CASRLTGNMYEQYF.

CDR3 sequence (DNA): TGTGCCAGCAGCTCGCGGAACTATGGCTACACCTTC. Amino acid sequence: CASSSRNYGYTF. The J gene is TRBJ1-2, the V gene TRBV7-9; no clear D. Germline V lookup: CDR1 SEHNR, CDR2 FQNEAQ (reference sequence). V was clipped by 4 bases and J by 2 bases, with 5 bases between them. This CDR3 spans 12 amino acids.

This chain uses TRBV6-5 with TRBJ2-5; D is uncertain. In germline, CDR1 is MNHEY, CDR2 SVGAGI. This CDR3 has 14 residues. V lost 4 bases, J lost 2 bases, and 11 bases lay in between. This CDR3 reads CASSSELDQETQYF. Written as DNA, the CDR3 is TGTGCCAGCAGTTCCGAGTTAGATCAAGAGACCCAGTACTTC.

V and J are TRBV29-1 and TRBJ1-2, with TRBD1 identical over 7 bases. Germline values: CDR1 SQVTM, CDR2 ANQGSEA. The CDR3 consists of 13 residues. V lost 6 bases, J lost 4 bases, and 8 bases stayed unmatched. This chain's CDR3 is CSVTGTDLYGYTF. The CDR3 DNA is TGCAGCGTGACAGGGACGGACCTCTATGGCTACACCTTC.

The rearrangement uses TRBV9 and TRBJ2-3; 9 bases fit TRBD2. The CDR3 is made up of 17 amino acids. V shed 4 bases, J shed 2 bases, and the junction held 11 bases outside the gene matches. The germline V gene encodes CDR1 SGDLS and CDR2 YYNGEE. The CDR3: CASSTRSGGSITDTQYF. CDR3 nucleotide sequence: TGTGCCAGCAGCACTCGAAGCGGGGGGTCGATCACAGATACGCAGTATTTT.

The J gene is TRBJ1-3, the V gene TRBV19; D unclear. V was shortened by 9 bases and J by 0 bases, with 21 bases between the two germline ends. Germline CDR1 LNHDA, CDR2 SQIVND (reference sequence). This CDR3 is built from 17 residues. CDR3 protein: CASNKRAPGSSGNTIYF. The CDR3 coding sequence is TGTGCCAGCAATAAAAGAGCCCCGGGAAGCTCTGGAAACACCATATATTTT.

This clone was counted only a few times. The chain joins TRBV18 to TRBJ2-7; D unresolved. Looked up from germline, CDR1 is KGHSH and CDR2 is LQKENI. The V gene lost 5 bases and the J gene lost 3 bases, with 11 bases spanning the gap. The CDR3 has 13 amino acids. CDR3 coding DNA: TGTGCCAGCTCAGCGGCACGAAACTACGAGCAGTACTTC. This gives the protein CASSAARNYEQYF.

In its sample, this clone was seen once. CDR3 in amino acids: CASSSGQGFNQPQHF. CDR3 coding DNA: TGTGCCAGCAGTTCCGGACAGGGCTTCAATCAGCCCCAGCATTTT. The V and J genes are TRBV7-9 and TRBJ1-5; 8 bases match TRBD1. Germline V CDR1 and CDR2: SEHNR, FQNEAQ (reference sequence). Trimming removed 6 bases from V and 3 bases from J; junction bases left unmatched: 7. CDR3 length: 15 residues.

The chain recombines TRBV2 with TRBJ1-2, with a weak D call TRBD1 (5 bases). Per the germline V gene, CDR1 is SNHLY and CDR2 is FYNNEI. V shed 6 bases and J shed 6 bases, with 14 bases lying between them. This CDR3 is 13 amino acids long. The CDR3 loop reads CASRGGKAHGYTF. In nucleotides, the CDR3 is TGTGCCAGCAGGGGGGGTAAAGCCCATGGCTACACCTTC.